One TCR beta chain is described in this entry. What it binds is unknown. This may come from a read error, since a much larger clone is one base off. The missing conserved phenylalanine or tryptophan at the end of this CDR3 makes a read error likely. The germline CDR1 and CDR2 sequences are SGHVS and FQNEAQ. V shed 5 bases and J shed 5 bases, with 12 bases lying between them. The CDR3 sequence is 14 residues long. The time point denotes: newly diagnosed GD, antithyroid drugs for less than 3 months. The TCR library was made from RNA extracted from PBMCs. An endocrinology department in Xi'an, China, supplied the patients. The data were taken from a study of regulatory T cells in long-lasting Graves disease. Overall study results and limits: Whereas 1,000 or so public clonotypes were shared by new patients, persistent patients shared more, at some 3,000.

In building TCR beta libraries, iRepertoire HTBI primers were used together with Arm-PCR of CDR3 regions. MiXCR, run by TCRdb on the multiplex PCR reads, gives a single entry per CDR3 protein. Of roughly 530,000 distinct CDR3 sequences in the sample, about 16% were seen once. Separately, the same data were catalogued under a study of T cells in Graves' hyperthyroidism and ophthalmopathy. That paper adds: The study enrolled patients aged 18 to 65 with newly diagnosed hyperthyroidism of under 2 months' duration.

The receptor was isolated from a middle-aged woman with Graves disease. The gene calls are TRBV7-8 and TRBJ1-4, with a possible D match to TRBD1 (6 bases). The sequencing here drew on peripheral blood mononuclear cells (PBMCs), taken at new diagnosis, from a patient treated with antithyroid drugs. The CDR3 reads CASSPDSVNEKLFL. CDR3 DNA: TGTGCCAGCAGCCCGGACAGTGTAAATGAAAAACTGTTTCTT.